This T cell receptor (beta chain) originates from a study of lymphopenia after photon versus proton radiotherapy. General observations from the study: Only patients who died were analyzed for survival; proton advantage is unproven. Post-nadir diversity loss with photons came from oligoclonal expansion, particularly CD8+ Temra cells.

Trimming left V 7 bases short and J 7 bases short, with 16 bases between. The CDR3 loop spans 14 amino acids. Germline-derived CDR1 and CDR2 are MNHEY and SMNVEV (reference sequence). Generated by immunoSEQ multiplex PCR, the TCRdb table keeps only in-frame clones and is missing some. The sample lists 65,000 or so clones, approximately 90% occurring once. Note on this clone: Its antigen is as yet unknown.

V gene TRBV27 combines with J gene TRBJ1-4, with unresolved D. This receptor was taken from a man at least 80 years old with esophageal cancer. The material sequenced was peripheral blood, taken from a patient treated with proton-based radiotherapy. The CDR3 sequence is CASTPAGRGEKLFF. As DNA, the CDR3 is TGTGCCAGCACCCCAGCGGGCCGGGGTGAAAAACTGTTTTTT. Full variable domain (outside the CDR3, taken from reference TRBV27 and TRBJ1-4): EAQVTQNPRYLITVTGKKLTVTCSQNMNHEYMSWYRQDPGLGLRQIYYSMNVEVTDKGDVPEGYKVSRKEKRNFPLILESPSPNQTSLYFCASTPAGRGEKLFFGSGTQLSVL.